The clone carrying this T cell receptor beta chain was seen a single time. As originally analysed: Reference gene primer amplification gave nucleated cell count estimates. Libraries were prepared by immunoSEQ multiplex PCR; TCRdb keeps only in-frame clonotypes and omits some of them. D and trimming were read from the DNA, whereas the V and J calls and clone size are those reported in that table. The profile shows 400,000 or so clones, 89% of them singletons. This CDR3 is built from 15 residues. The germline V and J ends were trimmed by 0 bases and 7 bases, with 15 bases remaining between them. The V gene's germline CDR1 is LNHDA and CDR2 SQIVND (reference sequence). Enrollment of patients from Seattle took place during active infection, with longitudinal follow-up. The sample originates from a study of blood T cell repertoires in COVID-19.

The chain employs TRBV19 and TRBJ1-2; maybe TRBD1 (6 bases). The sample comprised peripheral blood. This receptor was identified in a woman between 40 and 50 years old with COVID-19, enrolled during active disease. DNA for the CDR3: TGTGCCAGTAGTATAGATCGACAGGCCTATAGTGGCTACACCTTC. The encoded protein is CASSIDRQAYSGYTF.